The 28 T cell receptor beta chains below all came from one sample that was sequenced in a study of CXCR3-negative and CXCR3-positive naive CD8 T cells. UMI-labeled 5' RACE yielded the TRB cDNA libraries. TCRdb derives one entry per CDR3 protein from the 5' RACE reads, leaving out DNA. The sample includes approximately 56,000 distinct CDR3 sequences. Sequenced input: naive CXCR3- CD8+ T cells from blood. Subset of the sample: CD45RO-CCR7+CD27+CD95- naive CD8+ T cells lacking CXCR3 (TNR3-). The receptor source for this set is a human donor in good health. Some clones in this sample may be carry-over from other donors' samples.

The CDR3 region is CASSIRGLATYEQYF. This chain joins TRBV7-2 and TRBJ2-7; as DNA is missing, the TRBD2 call by TCRdb cannot be tested. This CDR3 has 15 amino acids. Germline lookup yields CDR1 SGHTA and CDR2 FQGNSA.

The V gene is TRBV4-1, the J gene TRBJ2-7. Germline V gene data show CDR1 as MGHRA and CDR2 as YSYEKL. The CDR3 runs to 14 residues. CDR3 residues: CASSQVNGAYEQYF.

The chain links TRBV12-3 or TRBV12-4 to TRBJ2-5; TCRdb selects TRBD1, and the lack of DNA leaves this call unchecked. The CDR3 totals 16 residues. The CDR3 spells CASSFTSGQLKETQYF.

V is TRBV11-2 and J is TRBJ2-7; there is no DNA to check the TCRdb D call of TRBD1. The CDR3 totals 15 residues. Germline V gene sequence: CDR1 SGHAT, CDR2 FQNNGV. CDR3 loop: CASSYPGQINYEQYF.

The rearrangement uses TRBV28 and TRBJ2-5; TCRdb reports TRBD1, a call that lacks DNA to check it against. Germline CDR1 is MDHEN and CDR2 is SYDVKM. CDR3 length equals 17 residues. The CDR3 spells CASSTGRGKFSQETQYF. Full variable domain (remainder filled in from reference TRBV28 and TRBJ2-5): DVKVTQSSRYLVKRTGEKVFLECVQDMDHENMFWYRQDPGLGLRLIYFSYDVKMKEKGDIPEGYSVSREKKERFSLILESASTNQTSMYLCASSTGRGKFSQETQYFGPGTRLLVL.

The V and J genes are TRBV20-1 and TRBJ2-7; TCRdb gives TRBD1 as the D gene, but with no DNA this cannot be confirmed. CDR3 length equals 15 residues. Germline V CDR1 and CDR2: DFQATT, SNEGSKA (reference sequence). The CDR3 reads CSATPWTGIAYEQYF.

The chain recombines TRBV5-1 with TRBJ2-7; TCRdb proposes TRBD1, but this gene call is untestable without DNA. The CDR3 length is 15 residues. Looked up from germline, CDR1 is SGHRS and CDR2 is YFSETQ. The CDR3 loop reads CASSSEGQGVYEQYF.

The chain joins TRBV24-1 to TRBJ1-2. CDR3 length: 14 amino acids. Germline V gene sequence: CDR1 KGHDR, CDR2 SFDVKD. CDR3 sequence: CATSGTESVRGYTF.

The genes are TRBV15 and TRBJ1-1; TCRdb indicates TRBD1, and absent DNA this call remains unverified. CDR3 length equals 14 residues. The V gene's germline CDR1 is LNHNV and CDR2 YYDKDF (reference sequence). The CDR3 loop reads CATSSDRGGTEAFF.

V and J are TRBV25-1 and TRBJ2-4; TCRdb's D call of TRBD2 is untestable without DNA. The CDR3 sequence is 16 residues long. CDR1 and CDR2 from the germline V gene are MGHDK and SYGVNS. CDR3 sequence reads: CASSEPTSGGAYIQYF.

The gene calls are TRBV28 and TRBJ2-7; TCRdb's D call, TRBD1, is unchecked because there is no DNA. Germline values: CDR1 MDHEN, CDR2 SYDVKM. CDR3 length: 13 residues. The CDR3 reads CASSLPQSYEQYF. Variable domain in full (rest from reference TRBV28 and TRBJ2-7): DVKVTQSSRYLVKRTGEKVFLECVQDMDHENMFWYRQDPGLGLRLIYFSYDVKMKEKGDIPEGYSVSREKKERFSLILESASTNQTSMYLCASSLPQSYEQYFGPGTRLTVT.

V usage is TRBV12-3 or TRBV12-4 and J usage is TRBJ2-7; the D call of TRBD2 rests on TCRdb alone, since no DNA is present to check it. The CDR3 totals 15 residues. The chain's CDR3 is CASSPQTSGSGEQYF.

The J gene is TRBJ2-7, the V gene TRBV9; TCRdb proposes TRBD1, but this gene call is untestable without DNA. CDR1 SGDLS and CDR2 YYNGEE come from the germline V gene. The CDR3 loop spans 14 amino acids. The CDR3 loop is CASSVGADLYEQYF.

The rearrangement joins TRBV12-3 or TRBV12-4 to TRBJ2-7. This CDR3 region has 11 residues. The CDR3 region is CASSYRYEQYF.

The rearrangement uses TRBV20-1 and TRBJ2-5; TCRdb calls TRBD1, which cannot be checked without DNA. CDR1 is DFQATT and CDR2 is SNEGSKA in the germline V gene (reference sequence). This CDR3 region has 14 residues. CDR3 in amino acids: CSASGADDQETQYF.

The chain couples TRBV11-2 to TRBJ2-5; TCRdb names TRBD1, which stays unverified in the absence of DNA. This CDR3 comprises 15 residues. CDR1 SGHAT and CDR2 FQNNGV come from the germline V gene. CDR3 sequence: CASRYTVGREETQYF.

The chain uses TRBV6-2 or TRBV6-3 and TRBJ2-7; TCRdb returns TRBD1, unconfirmable since there is no DNA. This CDR3 has 15 residues. CDR1 and CDR2 from the germline V gene are MNHEY and SVGEGT. The CDR3 loop is CASSPNRGASYEQYF.

The V call is TRBV12-3 or TRBV12-4, the J call TRBJ2-5. This CDR3 is 12 amino acids long. CDR3 amino acids: CASSSKGYEQYF.

The rearrangement joins TRBV7-9 to TRBJ2-1. The CDR3 covers 12 residues. The germline V gene has CDR1 SEHNR and CDR2 FQNEAQ (reference sequence). The CDR3 is CASSLGPREQFF.

J is TRBJ2-5 and V is TRBV4-2; no DNA is available, so the TRBD1 call from TCRdb remains unchecked. The germline gives CDR1 LGHNA, CDR2 YNFKEQ. The CDR3 has 15 amino acids. CDR3 amino acids: CASSQDWAGPETQYF.

CDR3 residues: CASSLVPYEQYF. This chain joins TRBV27 and TRBJ2-7. This CDR3 comprises 12 residues. Germline-derived CDR1 and CDR2 are MNHEY and SMNVEV (reference sequence).

The chain links TRBV7-3 to TRBJ2-5; the D call from TCRdb, TRBD1, cannot be confirmed without DNA. Per the germline V gene, CDR1 is SGHTA and CDR2 is FQGTGA. The CDR3 extends over 15 amino acids. The CDR3 protein is CASSGDRRYQETQYF.

This chain uses TRBV18 with TRBJ2-1; TCRdb lists TRBD1, though no DNA is available to test this call. The germline V gene has CDR1 KGHSH and CDR2 LQKENI. There are 14 residues in the CDR3. This CDR3 is CASSPSNRGNEQFF.

J is TRBJ1-5 and V is TRBV28; TCRdb's assignment of TRBD1 cannot be checked, as there is no DNA. Per the germline V gene, CDR1 is MDHEN and CDR2 is SYDVKM. There are 15 residues in the CDR3. This chain's CDR3 is CASSILSRDNQPQHF.

The chain has TRBV13 and TRBJ2-5; the TCRdb call, TRBD1, lacks DNA for checking. Germline CDR1 and CDR2: PRHDT and FYEKMQ (reference sequence). The CDR3 extends over 14 amino acids. The CDR3 is CASSSGTGEETQYF.

V gene TRBV12-3 or TRBV12-4 combines with J gene TRBJ1-5; TCRdb gives TRBD1 as the D gene, but with no DNA this cannot be confirmed. There are 15 residues in the CDR3. CDR3 loop: CASSPGAAKNQPQHF.

The rearrangement joins TRBV27 to TRBJ2-7; the D call from TCRdb, TRBD2, cannot be confirmed without DNA. The CDR3 has 14 amino acids. Germline V CDR1 and CDR2: MNHEY, SMNVEV (reference sequence). The CDR3: CASSLTSGRYEQYF.

The rearrangement joins TRBV6-2 or TRBV6-3 to TRBJ1-4; TCRdb indicates TRBD1, and absent DNA this call remains unverified. This CDR3 has 15 amino acids. Germline values: CDR1 MNHEY, CDR2 SVGEGT. This CDR3 is CASSPGTATNEKLFF.